This T cell receptor beta chain was profiled in a study of beta chain features in type 1 diabetes. Investigators reverse transcribed all isolated RNA, so they sequenced expressed TCRB transcripts. Libraries were prepared by immunoSEQ multiplex PCR; TCRdb keeps only in-frame clonotypes and omits some of them. The table shows roughly 160,000 clones, with around 7.8% occurring only once. A CD45RO/CCR7/CD25/CD127/CD95/CD27 panel sorted naive, central memory, regulatory and stem cell-like memory CD4+ cells. The CDR3 is 14 residues long. Germline CDR1 and CDR2: MDHEN and SYDVKM. Trimming cost V 6 bases and J 7 bases, with 16 bases left between them. About this clone: The antigen remains unidentified.

Study results and caveats: High TCR expression in some cells could lead to their over-representation in cDNA sequencing. Comparison showed that naive, central memory and Treg TCRB repertoires appeared more similar among patients than among healthy donors. PCR might preferentially amplify shorter templates, equally in patients and controls. Type 1 diabetes patients had moderately but significantly shorter TCRB CDR3s in all four CD4+ subsets.

The TCR was taken from a woman in her thirties or forties with type 1 diabetes. The chain recombines TRBV28 with TRBJ2-1; perhaps TRBD1 as D (6 bases). Sequencing used central memory CD4+ T cells from blood. The CDR3 DNA follows: TGTGCCAGCAGGCAGCACAGGGTGGGGAATGAGCAGTTCTTC. This codes for CASRQHRVGNEQFF.